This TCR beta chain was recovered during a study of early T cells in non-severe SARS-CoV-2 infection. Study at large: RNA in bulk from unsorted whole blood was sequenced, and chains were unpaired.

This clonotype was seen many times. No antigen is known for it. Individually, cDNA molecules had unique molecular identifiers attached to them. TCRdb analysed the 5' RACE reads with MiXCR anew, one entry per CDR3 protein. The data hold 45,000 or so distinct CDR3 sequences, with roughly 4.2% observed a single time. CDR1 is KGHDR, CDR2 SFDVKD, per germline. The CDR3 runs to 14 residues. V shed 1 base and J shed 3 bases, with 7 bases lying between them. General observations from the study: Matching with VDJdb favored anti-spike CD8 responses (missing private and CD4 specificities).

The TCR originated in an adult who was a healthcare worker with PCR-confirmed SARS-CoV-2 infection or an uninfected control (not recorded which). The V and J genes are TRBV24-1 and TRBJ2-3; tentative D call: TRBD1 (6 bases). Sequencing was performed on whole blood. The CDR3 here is CATSDFQGTDTQYF. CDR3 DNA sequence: TGTGCCACCAGTGATTTTCAGGGGACAGATACGCAGTATTTT.